The rows below give T cell receptor beta chains drawn from one sample of a study of OX40 agonist ivuxolimab in advanced cancers. Clones were read by immunoSEQ multiplex PCR, and TCRdb kept only the in-frame ones, dropping some. Altogether about 68,000 clones are present, 75% to 85% being singletons, with the ten largest covering 1.4%. Sequencing used CD4+ or CD8+ T cells sorted from blood, obtained in a trial of the OX40 agonist ivuxolimab. These receptors were obtained from an adult with an advanced solid tumor such as melanoma, head and neck, liver or kidney cancer. CDR3s include the opening cysteine and the closing phenylalanine or tryptophan. Fields, in order: V gene, clone size, D gene, J gene, CDR3 protein, CDR3 DNA. D genes are given only for firm matches. The size of a clone is reported for some rows only, either as once, few or many, or as a class for expanded clones.

TRBV5-4	.	TRBD2	TRBJ2-3	CASSLLAGLSTDTQYF	TGTGCCAGCAGCCTCTTAGCGGGGCTCAGCACAGATACGCAGTATTTT
TRBV5-4	.	TRBD1	TRBJ2-7	CASSFGRDRVYF	TGTGCCAGCAGCTTCGGCCGGGACAGGGTTTACTTC
TRBV11-2	once	.	TRBJ2-3	CASSDTDTQYF	TGTGCCAGCAGCGACACAGATACGCAGTATTTT
TRBV19	.	TRBD2	TRBJ2-3	CASKKLAGIADTQYF	TGTGCCAGTAAGAAACTAGCGGGGATAGCAGATACGCAGTATTTT
TRBV10-2	.	TRBD2	TRBJ2-1	CASSRSGTSDKNEQFF	TGCGCCAGCAGTCGCTCCGGGACTAGCGACAAAAATGAGCAGTTCTTC
TRBV5-4	.	TRBD2	TRBJ2-5	CASSPAGGFRETQYF	TGTGCCAGCAGCCCAGCGGGGGGGTTCAGAGAGACCCAGTACTTC
TRBV30	.	TRBD1	TRBJ1-5	CAWSSGGIGNQPQHF	TGTGCCTGGAGTTCAGGGGGAATCGGCAATCAGCCCCAGCATTTT
TRBV11-2	few	.	TRBJ1-6	CASSGIQGPNSPLHF	TGTGCCAGCAGCGGGATACAGGGTCCTAATTCACCCCTCCACTTT
TRBV5-1	.	TRBD1	TRBJ1-4	CASSNGDRDEKLFF	TGCGCCAGCAGCAACGGGGACAGGGACGAAAAACTGTTTTTT
TRBV5-1	once	TRBD1	TRBJ1-2	CASSLVQGASTNYGYTF	TGCGCCAGCAGCTTAGTCCAGGGGGCCTCCACTAACTATGGCTACACCTTC
TRBV5-1	.	.	TRBJ1-1	CASSVREGRVKAEAFF	TGCGCCAGCAGCGTCAGGGAGGGTAGGGTGAAGGCTGAAGCTTTCTTT
TRBV7-8	once	.	TRBJ1-2	CASSAFEANGYTF	TGTGCCAGCAGCGCCTTCGAGGCGAACGGCTACACCTTC
TRBV19	.	.	TRBJ1-3	CASQRPSGNTIYF	TGTGCCAGTCAAAGGCCCTCTGGAAACACCATATATTTT
TRBV5-1	once	TRBD2	TRBJ2-3	CASSLGDYPPDTQYF	TGCGCCAGCAGCTTGGGGGACTATCCTCCAGATACGCAGTATTTT
TRBV5-8	.	.	TRBJ2-5	CATSERDRFPQETQYF	TGTGCCACCTCAGAGAGAGACCGTTTCCCCCAAGAGACCCAGTACTTC
TRBV18	.	.	TRBJ2-1	CASSPVGTQGSNEQFF	TGTGCCAGCTCCCCAGTTGGGACTCAGGGGTCCAATGAGCAGTTCTTC
TRBV7-9	once	.	TRBJ1-2	CASSLGGSLGYTF	TGTGCCAGCAGCTTAGGAGGATCTCTCGGCTACACCTTC
TRBV4-2	.	.	TRBJ2-2	CASSQGGASTGELFF	TGTGCCAGCAGCCAAGGGGGGGCCTCCACCGGGGAGCTGTTTTTT
TRBV11-2	.	TRBD2	TRBJ2-1	CASSLGVGGGRGNEQFF	TGTGCCAGCAGCTTGGGTGTTGGCGGGGGGAGGGGCAATGAGCAGTTCTTC
TRBV19	.	.	TRBJ1-2	CASSIVGIPYGYTF	TGTGCCAGTAGTATAGTTGGGATCCCCTATGGCTACACCTTC